This T cell receptor beta chain was observed in a study of blood T cells in healthy people across ages. Study-wide points: Among T cells, TCR beta diversity per million cells dropped roughly linearly as age rose. Estimated diversity, derived from one million T cells, was regarded as an underestimate.

This CDR3 has 14 amino acids. Germline V gene lookup returns CDR1 SGHTA and CDR2 FQGNSA. The J segment lost 4 bases and the V segment lost 3 bases, leaving 2 bases of the junction unmatched. For every donor, a draw yielded ten milliliters of peripheral blood. In this sample, this clonotype turned up a few times. Its target is not known. Primed by a sample-barcoded 5' primer and a J-beta primer mix, a second PCR proceeded for 7 to 11 cycles. In TCRdb, the 5' RACE reads were re-called with MiXCR into one record per CDR3 protein. The sample lists about 680,000 distinct CDR3 sequences, around half seen once, with roughly a third in the top ten.

The sequence was obtained from a woman aged 55-70 years in good health. This chain links TRBV7-2 with TRBJ2-3, with TRBD2 matching 9 bases. Material: blood. In DNA form, the CDR3 reads TGTGCCAGCAGCTTTAGCGGGAGCCCAGATACGCAGTATTTT. This codes for CASSFSGSPDTQYF.